The sequence of this T cell receptor (beta chain) was determined in a study of blood T cell repertoires in COVID-19. On the study more broadly: Samples came from the United States, Italy and Spain, spanning acute and convalescent COVID-19.

The study recruited people aged 18 to 89 years across roughly 25 US areas. Cohorts were determined from participant-reported clinical history. Shortly before study entry, within 2 weeks, exposed participants had met a COVID-19 case. Measured with immunoSEQ multiplex PCR; TCRdb has only the in-frame clones, and not every one. The table includes 150,000 to 200,000 clones, approximately 80% detected once. This clonotype originated in a man between 65 and 79 years old who had been exposed to COVID-19. The sequenced sample consisted of PBMCs or T cells enriched from blood (not recorded which).

CDR3 region: CASSPHWTGGETQYF. The CDR3 DNA follows: TGTGCCAGCAGCCCCCATTGGACAGGTGGAGAGACCCAGTACTTC. The J gene is TRBJ2-5, the V gene TRBV7-2; 7 bases match TRBD1. Trimming cost V 5 bases and J 4 bases; bases outside gene matches: 10. The germline V gene encodes CDR1 SGHTA and CDR2 FQGNSA. This CDR3 comprises 15 residues. Looking up the rest from reference TRBV7-2 and TRBJ2-5 gives the full variable domain: GAGVSQSPSNKVTEKGKDVELRCDPISGHTALYWYRQSLGQGLEFLIYFQGNSAPDKSGLPSDRFSAERTGGSVSTLTIQRTQQEDSAVYLCASSPHWTGGETQYFGPGTRLLVL.